This T cell receptor (beta chain) was retrieved from a study of long-term antiretroviral therapy in people with HIV. On the study more broadly: The 2015 recommendation for immediate ART came about a decade after the earliest samples.

Germline CDR1 and CDR2: SGHDT and YYEEEE. There are 15 residues in the CDR3. V was trimmed by 4 bases and J by 0 bases, leaving 11 bases between them. Version v3.0 of the immunoSEQ assay ran at survey level. Assay: immunoSEQ multiplex PCR; the TCRdb copy retains only in-frame clones and omits some. Of about 24,000 clones listed, about four fifths are singletons. This material consisted of unsorted PBMCs, taken 0.4 years after starting antiretroviral therapy. V and J are TRBV5-6 and TRBJ1-5; D is unclear. The receptor was derived from a middle-aged man with HIV. The CDR3 DNA follows: TGTGCCAGCAGCACGACCCTTTATAGCAATCAGCCCCAGCATTTT. This translates into CASSTTLYSNQPQHF.